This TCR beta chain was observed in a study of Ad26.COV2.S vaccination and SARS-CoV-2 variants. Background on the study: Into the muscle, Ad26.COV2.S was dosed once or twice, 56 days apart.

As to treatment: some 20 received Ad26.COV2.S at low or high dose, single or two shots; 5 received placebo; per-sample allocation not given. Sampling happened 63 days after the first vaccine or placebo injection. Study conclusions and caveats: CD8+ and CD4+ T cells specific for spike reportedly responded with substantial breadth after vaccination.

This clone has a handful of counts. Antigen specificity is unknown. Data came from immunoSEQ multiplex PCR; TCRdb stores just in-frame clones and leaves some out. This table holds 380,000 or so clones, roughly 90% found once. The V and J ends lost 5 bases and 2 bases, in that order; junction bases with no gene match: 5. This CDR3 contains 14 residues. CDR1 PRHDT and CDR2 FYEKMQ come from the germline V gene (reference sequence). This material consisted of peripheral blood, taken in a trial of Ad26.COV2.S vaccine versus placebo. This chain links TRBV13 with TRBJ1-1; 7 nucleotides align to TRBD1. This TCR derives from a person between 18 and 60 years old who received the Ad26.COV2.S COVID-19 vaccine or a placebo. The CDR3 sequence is CASSGTELNTEAFF. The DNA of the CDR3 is TGTGCCAGCAGCGGGACAGAACTCAACACTGAAGCTTTCTTT.